One and the same sample provided the 20 T cell receptor beta chains below, sequenced in a study of T-cell reconstitution after alpha-beta-depleted transplantation in children. Preparing the TCRbeta library involved the use of unique molecular identifiers. TCRdb passed the PCR reads through MiXCR, listing each CDR3 protein once. The table records under 750,000 distinct CDR3 sequences, about 21% of them present only once. The sequences come from PBMCs, mostly from graft donor cells, collected 360 days after TCRalphabeta/CD19-depleted stem cell transplant. The source of these receptors is a boy under three years old who had a stem cell transplant for acute myeloid leukemia, so the T cells may come from the graft donor.

This clonotype was seen ten or more times. The chain joins TRBV29-1 to TRBJ1-1; D might be TRBD1 (6 bases). The CDR3 runs to 13 residues. Germline V gene data show CDR1 as SQVTM and CDR2 as ANQGSEA. The ends were cut back, 3 bases at V and 5 bases at J, with 13 bases in the middle. This CDR3 reads CSVDPGVSTEAFF. The DNA of the CDR3 is TGCAGCGTTGATCCAGGGGTATCAACTGAAGCTTTCTTT.

The chain has TRBV6-4 and TRBJ2-6, with D unclear. Trimming removed 4 bases at V and 2 bases at J, with 6 bases between. The CDR3 is made up of 14 amino acids. Germline values: CDR1 MRHNA, CDR2 SNTAGT. CDR3 amino acids: CASSGVPGANVLTF. The CDR3 DNA reads as TGTGCCAGCAGTGGAGTCCCTGGGGCCAACGTCCTGACTTTC.

The chain carries TRBV20-1 and TRBJ2-7; D gene ambiguous. Per the germline V gene, CDR1 is DFQATT and CDR2 is SNEGSKA (reference sequence). The CDR3 is 13 residues long. V was trimmed by 4 bases and J by 2 bases, leaving 12 bases between them. This CDR3 reads CSAKGPVAYEQYF. The CDR3 bases are TGCAGTGCTAAGGGCCCAGTAGCCTACGAGCAGTACTTC.

This chain connects TRBV20-1 to TRBJ2-1; D unresolved. CDR1 is DFQATT and CDR2 is SNEGSKA in the germline V gene (reference sequence). Trimming took off 6 bases at V and 6 bases at J, with 6 bases between the two ends. There are 10 residues in the CDR3. In DNA form, the CDR3 reads TGCAGTGCCCTGATCAATGAGCAGTTCTTC. Encoded protein: CSALINEQFF.

The chain employs TRBV4-3 and TRBJ1-5; 8 bases line up with TRBD1. The trim removed 1 base at V and 6 bases at J, leaving 5 bases unmatched. The CDR3 has 15 residues. Per germline, CDR1 LGHNA and CDR2 YSLEER. DNA for the CDR3: TGCGCCAGCAGCCAAGGGACAGGGTATGGTCAGCCCCAGCATTTT. Encoded protein: CASSQGTGYGQPQHF.

This clonotype was found many times. This chain links TRBV18 with TRBJ2-7, with a weak D call TRBD1 (5 bases). CDR3 size: 14 residues. CDR1 and CDR2 from the germline V gene are KGHSH and LQKENI. V was cut by 6 bases and J by 2 bases, with 14 bases left in between. CDR3 coding DNA: TGTGCCAGCTCGACAGAGACAGCACCCTACGAGCAGTACGTC. It translates to CASSTETAPYEQYV.

The chain carries TRBV7-9 and TRBJ1-5; no clear D gene. Trimming stripped 5 bases from V and 7 bases from J, with 18 bases between. CDR1 and CDR2 from the germline V gene are SEHNR and FQNEAQ (reference sequence). The CDR3 sequence is 15 residues long. The CDR3 coding sequence is TGTGCCAGCAGCCTCGCCGGGTCCTTTGAACAGCCCCAGCATTTT. Amino acid sequence: CASSLAGSFEQPQHF.

The sample holds many counts of this clonotype. The chain recombines TRBV12-3 or TRBV12-4 with TRBJ2-5; D call uncertain. The length of the CDR3 is 13 residues. Between the trimmed V and J ends, which lost 3 bases and 6 bases, there was a span of 11 bases. The CDR3 protein is CASSFEIGQTQYF. DNA of the CDR3: TGTGCCAGCAGTTTTGAGATTGGGCAGACCCAGTACTTC.

This clonotype has a count of ten or more. The chain recombines TRBV12-3 or TRBV12-4 with TRBJ1-1; TRBD1 is a possible D gene (6 bases). CDR3 length: 15 amino acids. The V gene lost 0 bases and the J gene lost 1 base, with 9 bases spanning the gap. CDR3 loop: CASSLAQGGNTEAFF. The CDR3 DNA follows: TGTGCCAGCAGTTTAGCGCAAGGGGGGAACACTGAAGCTTTCTTT.

Details on this clonotype: A read error may be the cause here, since a much bigger clone is one base away. The conserved phenylalanine or tryptophan is not found at the CDR3 terminus, so this likely reflects a read error. The chain combines TRBV12-3 or TRBV12-4 with TRBJ2-5, with D hard to call. V was cut by 6 bases and J by 4 bases, with 9 bases left in between. The CDR3 consists of 12 residues. CDR3 in DNA: TGTGCCAGCAGAAGTGGCCCAGAGACCCAGTACTAC. Translating gives CASRSGPETQYY.

The DNA for the CDR3 is TGTGCCGGTGGACGGGGAGAGACCCAGTACTTC. Its protein product is CAGGRGETQYF. This chain uses TRBV6-1 with TRBJ2-5; the D gene is possibly TRBD2 (5 bases). The V end was cut by 11 bases, the J end by 4 bases, with 11 bases between. The CDR3 is 11 amino acids. Germline V lookup: CDR1 MNHNS, CDR2 SASEGT.

This chain connects TRBV6-1 to TRBJ2-1, with a possible D match to TRBD2 (6 bases). Germline CDR1 MNHNS, CDR2 SASEGT. The V gene lost 1 base and the J gene lost 8 bases, with 24 bases spanning the gap. This CDR3 comprises 18 residues. CDR3 in amino acids: CASSEVGLRRGFRDEQFF. The CDR3 nucleotides read TGTGCCAGCAGTGAAGTGGGGCTGCGGAGGGGTTTTAGGGATGAGCAGTTCTTC.

This clonotype was counted between two and nine times. The V and J genes are TRBV5-5 and TRBJ2-7, with D perhaps being TRBD1 or TRBD2 (5 bases each). Trimming pared 4 bases from V and 2 bases from J, leaving 13 bases between. CDR3 length: 14 amino acids. CDR1 and CDR2 (germline): SGHKS, YYEKEE (reference sequence). The CDR3 bases are TGTGCCAGCAGCCTCGGGACGGCGACCTACGAGCAGTACGTC. Residues: CASSLGTATYEQYV.

The CDR3 DNA reads as TGTGCCAGCAGCGTCGTGTCCAGCGGGGGTTACAATGAGCAGTTCTTC. Encoded protein: CASSVVSSGGYNEQFF. V and J are TRBV9 and TRBJ2-1, with 8 bases aligning to TRBD2. V trimming: 2 bases; J trimming: 4 bases; junction bases outside the gene matches: 8. The CDR3 has 16 residues. CDR1 SGDLS and CDR2 YYNGEE come from the germline V gene.

The gene calls are TRBV20-1 and TRBJ2-7; D ambiguous. Between the trimmed V and J ends, which lost 4 bases and 0 bases, there was a span of 19 bases. Germline loops: CDR1 DFQATT, CDR2 SNEGSKA (reference sequence). The CDR3 loop spans 16 amino acids. The CDR3 here is CSAKVRELPNSYEQYF. The CDR3 DNA follows: TGCAGTGCTAAGGTCCGCGAACTACCTAACTCCTACGAGCAGTACTTC.

V gene TRBV2 combines with J gene TRBJ2-7; D remains unclear. The germline V and J ends were trimmed by 4 bases and 3 bases, with 7 bases remaining between them. Germline-derived CDR1 and CDR2 are SNHLY and FYNNEI. The CDR3 sequence is 12 residues long. CDR3 DNA: TGTGCCAGCAGTGTACTCCTCTACGAGCAGTACGTC. Translated: CASSVLLYEQYV.

This clonotype was seen many times. This rearrangement joins TRBV27 to TRBJ1-4; possibly TRBD1 for D (6 bases). Trimming left V 5 bases short and J 11 bases short, with 15 bases between. From germline, CDR1 is MNHEY and CDR2 SMNVEV (reference sequence). The CDR3 consists of 13 residues. The CDR3 DNA reads as TGTGCCAGCAGTCTACAACAGGGTGGGAAACTGTTTTTT. Protein: CASSLQQGGKLFF.

This clonotype was counted between two and nine times. The chain is built from TRBV5-5 and TRBJ1-5, with D uncertain. The ends were cut back, 3 bases at V and 3 bases at J, with 10 bases in the middle. The CDR3 totals 14 residues. The germline V gene has CDR1 SGHKS and CDR2 YYEKEE (reference sequence). In nucleotides, the CDR3 is TGTGCCAGCAGCTCCGGGTGGAACAATCAGCCCCAGCATTTT. Protein product: CASSSGWNNQPQHF. Full variable domain (outside the CDR3, taken from reference TRBV5-5 and TRBJ1-5): DAGVTQSPTHLIKTRGQQVTLRCSPISGHKSVSWYQQVLGQGPQFIFQYYEKEERGRGNFPDRFSARQFPNYSSELNVNALLLGDSALYLCASSSGWNNQPQHFGDGTRLSIL.

At least ten counts were recorded for this clonotype. The chain joins TRBV7-3 to TRBJ2-3; D not resolved. Germline CDR1 and CDR2: SGHTA and FQGTGA. The V end was cut by 8 bases, the J end by 2 bases, with 11 bases between. The CDR3 is 13 residues long. The chain's CDR3 is CASGPPNTDTQYF. In nucleotides, the CDR3 is TGTGCCAGCGGGCCGCCCAACACAGATACGCAGTATTTT.

The chain joins TRBV20-1 to TRBJ2-6; the D gene is possibly TRBD2 (6 bases). The CDR3 is made up of 13 amino acids. V was trimmed by 5 bases and J by 3 bases, leaving 8 bases between them. Germline V gene sequence: CDR1 DFQATT, CDR2 SNEGSKA (reference sequence). The CDR3 DNA sequence: TGCAGTGCTCGGGGGAATGGGGCCAACGTCCTGACTTTC. It translates to CSARGNGANVLTF.